Given below is one TCR beta chain in context. This record comes from a study of blood T cell repertoires in COVID-19. Study-wide background: T cells, B-cell-depleted T cells, or PBMCs supplied cDNA or gDNA.

TCRdb keeps only in-frame clones here, not all; method: immunoSEQ multiplex PCR. The repertoire holds approximately 290,000 clones, with around 85% as singletons. J gave up 7 bases and V 3 bases, and 2 bases lay outside the gene matches. There are 12 residues in the CDR3. From germline, CDR1 is SNHLY and CDR2 FYNNEI. The Seattle site enrolled patients during active infection and followed them longitudinally. The sequence derives from a human donor with COVID-19, enrolled during active disease. The donor label of this sample is uncertain. The J gene is TRBJ1-2, the V gene TRBV2, with 7 bases aligning to TRBD1. The sequencing input was peripheral blood. The CDR3 region has the DNA TGTGCCAGCAGTGATCACAGGGGTGGCTACACCTTC. Amino acids: CASSDHRGGYTF.